The entry below gives a single T cell receptor (beta chain) sequence along with its context. As yet, its antigen is unknown. J was trimmed by 1 base and V by 5 bases; bases with no gene match: 12. This CDR3 has 18 residues. Germline V gene data show CDR1 as SGHAT and CDR2 as FQDESV (reference sequence). These data come from a study of CD8 T cells in ankylosing spondylitis. Findings and limits, study-wide: In ankylosing spondylitis blood, a motif of eight highly homologous TCR beta variants appeared characteristic.

TCRdb ran MiXCR on the 5' RACE reads and lists one entry per CDR3 protein. The repertoire holds hundreds of thousands of distinct CDR3 sequences, roughly a quarter seen once, with 0.75% to 0.9% in the top ten. Sequenced input: blood, either unsorted or a sorted T cell fraction (not recorded which). The receptor was derived from a male donor with ankylosing spondylitis. This chain links TRBV11-1 with TRBJ2-2; 8 nucleotides agree with TRBD2. CDR3 coding DNA: TGTGCCAGCAGCGACCTCCTAGCGGGTCCCCTGAACACCGGGGAGCTGTTTTTT. Translation gives CASSDLLAGPLNTGELFF.